The source of this TCR beta chain is a study of immune evolution from preneoplasia to lung adenocarcinoma. Patient tissue came from resections in Japan or China, 2014–2017. Data came from immunoSEQ multiplex PCR; TCRdb stores just in-frame clones and leaves some out. The table includes around 5,100 clones, approximately 82% detected once. Concerning this clone: Its antigen is still unknown.

Study results and caveats: Top clone frequencies peaked in normal lung, apparently declining through invasive adenocarcinoma. Later-stage lesions seemingly showed higher T cell density and diversity than normal lung.

The germline gives CDR1 SEHNR, CDR2 FQNEAQ (reference sequence). Trimming shortened V by 6 bases and J by 5 bases, and 19 bases separated the two germline ends. The CDR3 length is 15 residues. The TCR comes from a person aged 60 to 85 with lung adenocarcinoma. Material for sequencing was FFPE adjacent normal lung tissue. The chain uses TRBV7-9 and TRBJ2-5; tentatively, D is TRBD1 (7 bases). The CDR3 is CASSPALQGRETQYF. The CDR3 DNA reads as TGTGCCAGCAGTCCAGCCCTACAGGGGAGGGAGACCCAGTACTTC.